The next 16 T cell receptor beta chains were all read from a single sample in a study of T cell responses to AZD1222 COVID-19 vaccine. Using immunoSEQ multiplex PCR, the repertoire was profiled, and TCRdb retains in-frame clones only, with some absent. This table holds 95,000 to 100,000 clones, approximately 87% found once. Material: peripheral blood, obtained on day 0 of AZD1222 vaccination. These receptors came from an adult in good health.

In DNA, the CDR3 is TGTGCCAGTACCCCGCCAGGGAGGGACCAGCCCCAGCATTTT. It encodes CASTPPGRDQPQHF. The chain combines TRBV19 with TRBJ1-5, with D perhaps TRBD1 (5 bases). Germline V lookup: CDR1 LNHDA, CDR2 SQIVND (reference sequence). Between the trimmed V and J ends, which lost 7 bases and 7 bases, there was a span of 17 bases. This CDR3 has 14 amino acids.

The genes are TRBV18 and TRBJ1-3; weak D call: TRBD1 (6 bases). There are 17 residues in the CDR3. Trimming removed 3 bases at V and 0 bases at J, with 15 bases between. The germline V gene encodes CDR1 KGHSH and CDR2 LQKENI. The CDR3 here is CASSPRRDKSSGNTIYF. CDR3 in DNA: TGTGCCAGCTCACCGCGGCGGGACAAGAGCTCTGGAAACACCATATATTTT.

The genes are TRBV23-1 and TRBJ1-1; D perhaps matches TRBD1 (5 bases). TRBV23-1 is flagged as an ORF with uncertain function. V gave up 3 bases and J gave up 1 base, with 12 bases separating them. CDR3 length: 15 amino acids. This chain's CDR3 is CASSHPQVPNTEAFF. The CDR3 bases are TGCGCCAGCAGTCACCCACAGGTACCGAACACTGAAGCTTTCTTT.

This chain joins TRBV7-3 and TRBJ1-2; maybe TRBD1 (5 bases). Trimming removed 5 bases from V and 8 bases from J, with 15 bases in between. The CDR3 contains 13 residues. Germline CDR1 SGHTA, CDR2 FQGTGA. CDR3 in DNA: TGTGCCAGCAGCATAGGGACGGTCGGGGGCTACACCTTC. Translation gives CASSIGTVGGYTF.

The sample holds one count of this clone. The CDR3 is CASSLQYTGELFF. The DNA of the CDR3 is TGTGCCAGCAGTTTACAGTACACCGGGGAGCTGTTTTTT. The rearrangement uses TRBV28 and TRBJ2-2; D not certain. V shed 2 bases and J shed 3 bases, with 4 bases lying between them. The CDR3 totals 13 residues. Germline V lookup: CDR1 MDHEN, CDR2 SYDVKM.

This clone was recorded only once. V usage is TRBV27 and J usage is TRBJ1-6; TRBD1 is a possible D gene (5 bases). The CDR3 loop spans 15 amino acids. Germline V gene data show CDR1 as MNHEY and CDR2 as SMNVEV (reference sequence). Trimming removed 2 bases from V and 10 bases from J, with 15 bases in between. CDR3 sequence reads: CASSLGWAGGSPLHF. The CDR3, as DNA: TGTGCCAGCAGTTTAGGGTGGGCGGGGGGATCACCCCTCCACTTT.

This chain uses TRBV30 with TRBJ1-6, with 8 bases that match TRBD1. This CDR3 is 15 amino acids long. Germline loops: CDR1 GTSNPN, CDR2 SVGIG (reference sequence). J gave up 10 bases and V 2 bases, and 10 bases lay outside the gene matches. Here the CDR3 reads CAWSPNRGKDSPLHF. DNA for the CDR3: TGTGCCTGGAGTCCAAACAGGGGGAAGGACTCACCCCTCCACTTT.

The rearrangement joins TRBV29-1 to TRBJ1-2, with D unresolved. In germline, CDR1 is SQVTM, CDR2 ANQGSEA. This CDR3 spans 11 amino acids. The V end lost 5 bases, the J end lost 4 bases, and 8 bases lay between the germline ends. DNA of the CDR3: TGCAGCGTTTCAAGCGGCTATGGCTACACCTTC. This encodes CSVSSGYGYTF. Looking up the rest from reference TRBV29-1 and TRBJ1-2 gives the full variable domain: SAVISQKPSRDICQRGTSLTIQCQVDSQVTMMFWYRQQPGQSLTLIATANQGSEATYESGFVIDKFPISRPNLTFSTLTVSNMSPEDSSIYLCSVSSGYGYTFGSGTRLTVV.

The chain links TRBV9 to TRBJ1-5; 9 positions agree with TRBD1. This CDR3 is 16 amino acids long. The J segment lost 2 bases and the V segment lost 4 bases, leaving 7 bases of the junction unmatched. Germline V CDR1 and CDR2: SGDLS, YYNGEE. CDR3 protein: CASSRGQGGRNQPQHF. The DNA of the CDR3 is TGTGCCAGCAGCAGGGGACAGGGAGGCCGCAATCAGCCCCAGCATTTT.

A few counts support this clone. The chain has TRBV7-9 and TRBJ2-7; 9 bases agree with TRBD1. Germline-derived CDR1 and CDR2 are SEHNR and FQNEAQ (reference sequence). Losses at the gene ends were 0 bases for V and 4 bases for J; bases not matched to a gene: 10. The CDR3 spans 17 residues. The CDR3 DNA follows: TGTGCCAGCAGCTTAGCCCTTTCCGGGACAGGGAGTTACGAGCAGTACTTC. Its translation: CASSLALSGTGSYEQYF.

The genes are TRBV2 and TRBJ2-3, with 9 nucleotides matching TRBD1. Trimming cost V 6 bases and J 5 bases; bases outside gene matches: 6. Germline V gives CDR1 SNHLY, CDR2 FYNNEI. The CDR3 extends over 14 amino acids. Here the CDR3 DNA reads TGTGCCAGCAGGGCGGGACAGGGCGGAGATACGCAGTATTTT. Protein: CASRAGQGGDTQYF. The whole variable domain, remainder taken from reference TRBV2 and TRBJ2-3, is EPEVTQTPSHQVTQMGQEVILRCVPISNHLYFYWYRQILGQKVEFLVSFYNNEISEKSEIFDDQFSVERPDGSNFTLKIRSTKLEDSAMYFCASRAGQGGDTQYFGPGTRLTVL.

The chain has TRBV28 and TRBJ2-5; D gene ambiguous. Germline-derived CDR1 and CDR2 are MDHEN and SYDVKM. This CDR3 has 12 residues. V gave up 4 bases and J gave up 4 bases, with 7 bases separating them. The DNA of the CDR3 is TGTGCCAGCAGTTCGTCTTCAGAGACCCAGTACTTC. Encoded protein: CASSSSSETQYF.

This chain uses TRBV6-5 with TRBJ2-1, with D perhaps matching TRBD1 (6 bases). With 6 bases removed from V and 5 bases from J, the gap between germline ends came to 8 bases. Germline V gene lookup returns CDR1 MNHEY and CDR2 SVGAGI. This CDR3 is built from 12 residues. The CDR3 here is CASSRGNNEQFF. Here the CDR3 DNA reads TGTGCCAGCAGCAGGGGAAACAATGAGCAGTTCTTC.

This clone occurred once. CDR3 DNA: TGTGCCAGCAGCCCCTGGCGTCGGGACACAGATACGCAGTATTTT. Encoded protein: CASSPWRRDTDTQYF. The chain recombines TRBV3-1 (or the pseudogene TRBV3-2) with TRBJ2-3; perhaps TRBD2 as D (5 bases). The CDR3 totals 15 residues. Trimming removed 4 bases from V and 2 bases from J, with 13 bases in between. CDR1 is LGHDT, CDR2 YNNKEL, per germline (reference sequence).

The chain carries TRBV28 and TRBJ2-7; 8 bases are shared with TRBD2. The V and J ends lost 8 bases and 4 bases, in that order; junction bases with no gene match: 16. The CDR3 covers 16 residues. Per the germline V gene, CDR1 is MDHEN and CDR2 is SYDVKM. The CDR3 sequence: CASLLGAGGAIYEQYF. Here the CDR3 DNA reads TGTGCCAGCCTCCTGGGGGCGGGGGGCGCTATATACGAGCAGTACTTC.

In DNA, the CDR3 is TGTGCCAGCAGTTTATCCCAAGGGGGGAGCTCCTACAATGAGCAGTTCTTC. Translating gives CASSLSQGGSSYNEQFF. The V and J genes are TRBV28 and TRBJ2-1, with D possibly being TRBD1 or TRBD2 (6 bases each). Trimming left V 1 base short and J 0 bases short, with 13 bases between. The CDR3 has 17 residues. The germline V gene encodes CDR1 MDHEN and CDR2 SYDVKM.